This TCR beta chain originates from a study of Graves' ophthalmopathy and Graves' hyperthyroidism. Study-level results: Ophthalmopathy versus stable hyperthyroidism: 13-signature model gave 85% to 90% sensitivity, around 81% specificity. Most expanded clonotypes from thyroid (those above 0.001 frequency) were also found in blood. Ophthalmopathy progression was predicted by the model at 55% to 71% sensitivity and 72.22% specificity.

CDR3 length: 15 residues. Per the germline V gene, CDR1 is LNHNV and CDR2 is YYDKDF (reference sequence). Trimming cost V 0 bases and J 6 bases; bases outside gene matches: 3. Worth noting for this clonotype: Its specificity is not known.

Moderate-to-severe activity, CAS ≥3, NOSPECS ≥4 and a duration under 3 months were seen in donors with ophthalmopathy. The study amplified TCR beta CDR3 regions using RNA transcripts. The authors performed first-round RT-PCR with HTBI primers and then a second-round multiplex PCR. TCRdb re-analysed the multiplex PCR reads in MiXCR, keeping a single row per CDR3 protein. This sample yields around 670,000 distinct CDR3 sequences, of which about 44% are seen a single time; 35% to 55% belongs to the top ten. Sequenced input: peripheral blood. The origin of this receptor is an adult man with Graves' ophthalmopathy. The chain combines TRBV15 with TRBJ1-4, with 8 bases aligning to TRBD1. Written as DNA, the CDR3 is TGTGCCACCAGCAGAGATCAGGGGGCGTATGAAAAACTGTTTTTT. Residues: CATSRDQGAYEKLFF.